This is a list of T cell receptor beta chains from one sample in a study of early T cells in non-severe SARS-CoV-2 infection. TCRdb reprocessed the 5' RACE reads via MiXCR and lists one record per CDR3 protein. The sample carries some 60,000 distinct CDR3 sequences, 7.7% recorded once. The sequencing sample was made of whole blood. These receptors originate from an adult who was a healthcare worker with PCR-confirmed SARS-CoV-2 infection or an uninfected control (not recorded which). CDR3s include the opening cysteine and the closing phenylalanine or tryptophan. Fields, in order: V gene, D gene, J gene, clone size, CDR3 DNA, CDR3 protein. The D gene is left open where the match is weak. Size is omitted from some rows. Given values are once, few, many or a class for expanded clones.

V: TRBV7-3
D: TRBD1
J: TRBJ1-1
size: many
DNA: TGTGCCAGCAGCCTAAGGGGGCGGGCTGAAGCTTTCTTT
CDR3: CASSLRGRAEAFF

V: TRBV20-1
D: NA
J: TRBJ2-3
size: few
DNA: TGCAGTGGATGGGACGATCTCACAGATACGCAGTATTTT
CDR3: CSGWDDLTDTQYF

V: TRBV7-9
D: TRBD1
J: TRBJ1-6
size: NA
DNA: TGTGCCAGCAGCTTAGAGACAGGGGGCTGGTCACCCCTCCACTTT
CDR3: CASSLETGGWSPLHF

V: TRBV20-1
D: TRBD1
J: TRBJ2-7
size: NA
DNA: TGCAGTGCTAGGGGGACAGGGGGTTACTCCTACGAGCAGTACTTC
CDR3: CSARGTGGYSYEQYF

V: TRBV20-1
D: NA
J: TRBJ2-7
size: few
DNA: TGCAGTGCTAGAGATCTGGCGGGGCTCTACGAGCAGTACTTC
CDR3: CSARDLAGLYEQYF

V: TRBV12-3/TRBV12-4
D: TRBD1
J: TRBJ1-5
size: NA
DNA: TGTGCCAGCAGGGGACGGGAGGGGGCCAATCAGCCCCAGCATTTT
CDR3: CASRGREGANQPQHF

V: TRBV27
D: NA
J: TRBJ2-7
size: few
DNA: TGTGCCAGCAGTTTAGCAGGGGCCTACGAGCAGTACTTC
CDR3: CASSLAGAYEQYF

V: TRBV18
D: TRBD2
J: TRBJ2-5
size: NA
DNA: TGTGCCAGCTCACTGGGGACTAGCGGAGGACAAGAGACCCAGTACTTC
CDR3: CASSLGTSGGQETQYF

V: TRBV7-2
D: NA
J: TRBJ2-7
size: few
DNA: TGTGCCAGCAGCAATAACGGCCTTAACGACGAGCAGTACTTC
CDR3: CASSNNGLNDEQYF

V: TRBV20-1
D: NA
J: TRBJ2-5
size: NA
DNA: TGCAGTGCTAGGGACCCGGGGAAACAGGCGGAGACCCAGTACTTC
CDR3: CSARDPGKQAETQYF

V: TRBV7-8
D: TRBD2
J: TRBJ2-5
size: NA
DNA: TGTGCCAGCAGCTCGGGACTAGCGCCCCAAGAGACCCAGTACTTC
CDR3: CASSSGLAPQETQYF

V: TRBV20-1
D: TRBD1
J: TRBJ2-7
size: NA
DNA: TGCAGTGCTACCTACAGGGGATCGAGCCCCTACGAGCAGTACTTC
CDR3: CSATYRGSSPYEQYF

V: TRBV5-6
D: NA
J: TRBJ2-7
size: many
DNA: TGTGCCAGCAGCTGGGGACGCCTCTACGAGCAGTACTTC
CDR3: CASSWGRLYEQYF

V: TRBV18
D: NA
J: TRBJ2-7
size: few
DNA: TGTGCCAGCTCACCACTTAAAAGGACAGCCTCCTACGAGCAGTACTTC
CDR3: CASSPLKRTASYEQYF

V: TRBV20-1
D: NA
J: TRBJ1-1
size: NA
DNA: TGCAGTGCTAGGGAGCCCTTGGGGAACACTGAAGCTTTCTTT
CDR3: CSAREPLGNTEAFF

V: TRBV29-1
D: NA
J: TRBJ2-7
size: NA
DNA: TGCAGCGTTGAAGAGCAGGGGCAGGGGTTGGTCTACGAGCAGTACTTC
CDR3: CSVEEQGQGLVYEQYF

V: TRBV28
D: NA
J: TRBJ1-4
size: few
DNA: TGTGCCAGCAGTTTGGGCAGGGGACGTGAAAAACTGTTTTTT
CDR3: CASSLGRGREKLFF

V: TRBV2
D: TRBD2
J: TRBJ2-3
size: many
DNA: TGTGCCAGCAGTGGACTAGCTGGTGGTACGCAGTATTTT
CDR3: CASSGLAGGTQYF

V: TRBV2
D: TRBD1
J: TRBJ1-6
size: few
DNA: TGTGCCAGCAGAGCCGGGACAGCCATTGGTTCACCCCTCCACTTT
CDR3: CASRAGTAIGSPLHF

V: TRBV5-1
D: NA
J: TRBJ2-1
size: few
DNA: TGCGCCAGCAGCTTGCCGAAGCGGGCAGGAGACAATGAGCAGTTCTTC
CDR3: CASSLPKRAGDNEQFF

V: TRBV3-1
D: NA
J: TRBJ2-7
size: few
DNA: TGTGCCAGCAGCCAAGATTCGGGGCCCGAGCAGTACTTC
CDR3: CASSQDSGPEQYF

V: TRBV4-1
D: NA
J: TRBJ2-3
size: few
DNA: TGCGCCAGCAGCCAAGATCCCGGAGGATCAGATACGCAGTATTTT
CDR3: CASSQDPGGSDTQYF

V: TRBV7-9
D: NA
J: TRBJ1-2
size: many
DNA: TGTGCCAGCAGCTTAGAAAGGAGCGGCTACACCTTC
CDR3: CASSLERSGYTF

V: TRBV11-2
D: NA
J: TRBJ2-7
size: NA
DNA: TGTGCCAGCAGCTACTACGGGGTACACTACGAGCAGTACTTC
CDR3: CASSYYGVHYEQYF

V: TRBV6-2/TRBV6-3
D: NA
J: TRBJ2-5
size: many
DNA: TGTGCCAGCAGTTACCTGGCCCAGGGCGACCAAGAGACCCAGTACTTC
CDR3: CASSYLAQGDQETQYF

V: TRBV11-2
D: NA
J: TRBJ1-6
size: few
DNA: TGTGCCAGCAGCCCTGAGTATAATTCACCCCTCCACTTT
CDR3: CASSPEYNSPLHF

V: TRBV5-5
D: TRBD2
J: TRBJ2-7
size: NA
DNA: TGTGCCAGCAGCCTTTCCGGGACTAGCGAGCAGTACTTC
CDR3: CASSLSGTSEQYF

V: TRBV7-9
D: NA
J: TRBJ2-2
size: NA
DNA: TGTGCCAGCAGCTTTGGCAGGTCTTCCGGGGAGCTGTTTTTT
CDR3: CASSFGRSSGELFF

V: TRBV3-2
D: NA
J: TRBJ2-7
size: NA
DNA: TGTGCCAGCAGCCGAACCCCCTACGAGCAGTACTTC
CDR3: CASSRTPYEQYF

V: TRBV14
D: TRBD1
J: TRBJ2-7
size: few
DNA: TGTGCCAGCAGCCAAGTACGACAGGGGGTCCACGAGCAGTACTTC
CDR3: CASSQVRQGVHEQYF

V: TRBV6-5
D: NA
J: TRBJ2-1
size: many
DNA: TGTGCCAGCAGTTACGGACAGCCCAGGGATGAGCAGTTCTTC
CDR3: CASSYGQPRDEQFF

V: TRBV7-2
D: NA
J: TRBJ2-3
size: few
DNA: TGTGCCAGCAGTCCATACGTGGATACGCAGTATTTT
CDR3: CASSPYVDTQYF

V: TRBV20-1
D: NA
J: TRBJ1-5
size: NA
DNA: TGCAGTGCTAGCGGGCAGATCAATCAGCCCCAGCATTTT
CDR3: CSASGQINQPQHF

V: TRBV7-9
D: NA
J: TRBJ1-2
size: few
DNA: TGTGCCAGCAGCTTGGGCAGGCGCCGGGGTGGCTACACCTTC
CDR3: CASSLGRRRGGYTF